These 31 T cell receptor beta chains were all obtained from the same sample, sequenced in a study of cytomegalovirus exposure and HLA in healthy donors. The PCR used 60 Vbeta and 13 Jbeta primers. Sequencing used immunoSEQ multiplex PCR; TCRdb keeps in-frame clones, though not all of them. The sample records more than 85,000 clones, 65% to 90% being singletons. Sequencing was done on a sample of PBMCs. The receptors come from a woman aged 18 to 35 in good health and CMV-seronegative.

The chain is built from TRBV28 and TRBJ2-3; the D is unclear. Trimming removed 2 bases at V and 3 bases at J, with 9 bases between. The length of the CDR3 is 14 residues. CDR1 is MDHEN and CDR2 is SYDVKM in the germline V gene. CDR3 residues: CASSLELVTDTQYF. In DNA, the CDR3 is TGTGCCAGCAGTTTAGAGCTAGTAACAGATACGCAGTATTTT.

This clone appeared once. The V gene is TRBV18, the J gene TRBJ1-3, with D maybe TRBD1 (6 bases). There are 15 residues in the CDR3. V was pared by 4 bases and J by 0 bases, with 10 bases between. Looked up from germline, CDR1 is KGHSH and CDR2 is LQKENI. CDR3 in amino acids: CASSHGQSSGNTIYF. The CDR3 DNA is TGTGCCAGCTCACACGGACAGAGCTCTGGAAACACCATATATTTT.

V gene TRBV4-1 combines with J gene TRBJ2-4; D gene ambiguous. Germline V gene lookup returns CDR1 MGHRA and CDR2 YSYEKL. The CDR3 has 20 amino acids. V lost 4 bases to trimming and J lost 0 bases, with 25 bases between them. The CDR3 DNA is TGCGCCAGCAGCCTCGCCCAAACAAGCGAATTCAAGGTAGCCAAAAACATTCAGTACTTC. Amino acid sequence: CASSLAQTSEFKVAKNIQYF.

Concerning this clone: The junction departs from germline at one end; a sequencing error may be responsible. The chain is built from TRBV7-9 and TRBJ2-7, with 8 bases aligning to TRBD1. Germline CDR1 is SEHNR and CDR2 is FQNEAQ (reference sequence). The CDR3 covers 14 residues. The CDR3 protein is CSSSLEDRAGEQYF. The CDR3, as DNA: TGTTCCAGCAGCTTGGAGGACAGGGCGGGCGAGCAGTACTTC.

This clone was found a few times. CDR3 nucleotide sequence: TGCGCCAGCAGCTTGGGACAGGGCGAGCTGTCTTACGAGCAGTACTTC. It encodes CASSLGQGELSYEQYF. The gene calls are TRBV5-1 and TRBJ2-7, with 7 positions matching TRBD1. Germline loops: CDR1 SGHRS, CDR2 YFSETQ. This CDR3 is 16 amino acids long. V shed 0 bases, J shed 4 bases, and the junction held 10 bases outside the gene matches.

This chain links TRBV5-4 with TRBJ2-1; 7 nucleotides agree with TRBD1. V shed 0 bases, J shed 7 bases, and the junction held 10 bases outside the gene matches. This CDR3 is built from 16 residues. Germline assignment: CDR1 SGHNT and CDR2 YYREEE (reference sequence). The CDR3 is CASSLVWQNRGNEQFF. The DNA of the CDR3 is TGTGCCAGCAGCTTGGTTTGGCAAAACAGGGGTAATGAGCAGTTCTTC. Combining the CDR3 with reference TRBV5-4 and TRBJ2-1 gives the whole variable domain ETGVTQSPTHLIKTRGQQVTLRCSSQSGHNTVSWYQQALGQGPQFIFQYYREEENGRGNFPPRFSGLQFPNYSSELNVNALELDDSALYLCASSLVWQNRGNEQFFGPGTRLTVL.

The rearrangement links TRBV11-1 to TRBJ2-2; TRBD2 matches 10 bases. Germline V gene sequence: CDR1 SGHAT, CDR2 FQDESV (reference sequence). V gave up 8 bases and J gave up 3 bases; unmatched junction bases: 12. This CDR3 has 17 residues. The CDR3 region is CASGPRVLAGYTGELFF. CDR3 coding DNA: TGTGCCAGCGGGCCCAGGGTACTAGCGGGGTACACCGGGGAGCTGTTTTTT.

The CDR3 loop reads CASSVTYRDFERWEQFF. CDR3 in DNA: TGTGCCAGCAGTGTCACATACCGGGACTTTGAACGGTGGGAGCAGTTCTTC. The rearrangement uses TRBV6-4 and TRBJ2-1; tentative D call: TRBD2 (6 bases). Trimming stripped 4 bases from V and 10 bases from J, with 26 bases between. The CDR3 length is 17 residues. CDR1 is MRHNA and CDR2 is SNTAGT in the germline V gene.

CDR3 bases: TGTGCCAGCAGCTTACGGAACGGCGGGGGGTCCTACGAGCAGTACTTC. Its protein product is CASSLRNGGGSYEQYF. The rearrangement links TRBV7-9 to TRBJ2-5, with 8 bases lining up with TRBD2. TRBJ2-7 matches the DNA end more closely, so the J call is doubtful. From germline, CDR1 is SEHNR and CDR2 FQNEAQ (reference sequence). The CDR3 has 16 residues.

This clone was picked up a small number of times. The chain couples TRBV11-3 to TRBJ2-2; TRBD2 agrees at 7 bases. V dropped 5 bases and J dropped 1; count of bases not matched to a gene: 4. Germline V gene lookup returns CDR1 SGHNT and CDR2 YENEEA. The CDR3 length is 15 residues. The CDR3 protein is CASSPGGVNTGELFF. In DNA form, the CDR3 reads TGTGCCAGCAGCCCGGGGGGAGTGAACACCGGGGAGCTGTTTTTT.

The chain has TRBV20-1 and TRBJ2-7; no clear D. Germline V gene lookup returns CDR1 DFQATT and CDR2 SNEGSKA (reference sequence). This CDR3 is 11 amino acids long. Trimming shortened V by 5 bases and J by 3 bases, and 8 bases separated the two germline ends. The CDR3 here is CSAERIYEQYF. The CDR3 bases are TGCAGTGCTGAGCGAATCTACGAGCAGTACTTC.

V and J are TRBV4-1 and TRBJ2-3; tentatively, D is TRBD2 (7 bases). CDR1 and CDR2 from the germline V gene are MGHRA and YSYEKL. There are 18 residues in the CDR3. With 1 base removed from V and 0 bases from J, the gap between germline ends came to 17 bases. CDR3: CASSQGRGATSSTDTQYF. The CDR3 DNA reads as TGCGCCAGCAGCCAAGGCCGGGGGGCGACTTCTAGCACAGATACGCAGTATTTT.

This clone was picked up a small number of times. The CDR3 loop is CAWSNRAGEPQHF. CDR3 nucleotides: TGTGCCTGGAGTAACAGGGCTGGGGAGCCCCAGCATTTT. This chain uses TRBV30 with TRBJ1-5, with D possibly matching TRBD1 (6 bases). CDR1 and CDR2 from the germline V gene are GTSNPN and SVGIG (reference sequence). Trimming left V 2 bases short and J 8 bases short, with 13 bases between. The CDR3 is made up of 13 amino acids.

The rearrangement joins TRBV6-5 to TRBJ2-5, with 9 bases that match TRBD2. The assigned J gene may be wrong: the sequence end matches TRBJ2-7 better. The CDR3 totals 14 residues. Germline V CDR1 and CDR2: MNHEY, SVGAGI. DNA for the CDR3: TGTGCCAGCACCCGCGGGGGGGCCTCCTACGAGCAGTACTTC. It translates to CASTRGGASYEQYF.

This chain joins TRBV4-1 and TRBJ2-3, with 12 bases matching TRBD2. This CDR3 has 17 residues. With 1 base clipped from V and 4 bases from J, the junction kept 6 bases outside the gene matches. The germline gives CDR1 MGHRA, CDR2 YSYEKL. Here the CDR3 reads CASSQGLRLAGADTQYF. The CDR3, as DNA: TGCGCCAGCAGCCAAGGGTTAAGACTAGCGGGGGCAGATACGCAGTATTTT.

This rearrangement joins TRBV5-1 to TRBJ2-3, with D maybe TRBD1 (5 bases). The germline V gene encodes CDR1 SGHRS and CDR2 YFSETQ. The V gene lost 2 bases and the J gene lost 3 bases, with 10 bases spanning the gap. The CDR3 is made up of 14 amino acids. This CDR3 reads CASSLLTVTDTQYF. The DNA for the CDR3 is TGCGCCAGCAGCTTATTGACAGTGACAGATACGCAGTATTTT.

The J gene is TRBJ1-5, the V gene TRBV7-9, with TRBD1 as a possible D gene (6 bases). Germline values: CDR1 SEHNR, CDR2 FQNEAQ (reference sequence). CDR3 length: 15 residues. V lost 4 bases and J 0 bases, leaving 10 bases between the germline ends. CDR3 loop: CASSSGDYSNQPQHF. The CDR3 region has the DNA TGTGCCAGCAGCTCAGGGGACTATAGCAATCAGCCCCAGCATTTT.

This chain joins TRBV5-1 and TRBJ2-5; 7 nucleotides agree with TRBD2. Germline lookup yields CDR1 SGHRS and CDR2 YFSETQ. V shed 0 bases and J 5 bases; nucleotides not matched to a gene: 4. The CDR3 has 14 amino acids. The CDR3 region is CASSLEASGETQYF. CDR3 sequence (DNA): TGCGCCAGCAGCTTGGAGGCTAGCGGTGAGACCCAGTACTTC.

This clone was observed a handful of times. This chain connects TRBV6-5 to TRBJ2-1; 8 bases match TRBD2. Germline trimming cut 6 bases from V and 9 bases from J; bases unmatched to any gene: 13. The CDR3 length is 15 residues. Germline V gives CDR1 MNHEY, CDR2 SVGAGI. CDR3 sequence reads: CASRRAYGGASEQFF. In DNA form, the CDR3 reads TGTGCCAGCAGGCGCGCCTACGGGGGGGCTAGTGAGCAGTTCTTC.

CDR3 amino acids: CASSFGDTNYGYTF. CDR3 nucleotides: TGTGCCAGCAGCTTTGGGGACACTAACTATGGCTACACCTTC. The chain joins TRBV7-9 to TRBJ1-2; D is possibly TRBD1 (6 bases). The CDR3 length is 14 residues. The germline gives CDR1 SEHNR, CDR2 FQNEAQ (reference sequence). With 3 bases removed from V and 0 bases from J, the gap between germline ends came to 8 bases. Together with reference TRBV7-9 and TRBJ1-2, the CDR3 gives the full variable domain: DTGVSQNPRHKITKRGQNVTFRCDPISEHNRLYWYRQTLGQGPEFLTYFQNEAQLEKSRLLSDRFSAERPKGSFSTLEIQRTEQGDSAMYLCASSFGDTNYGYTFGSGTRLTVV.

V usage is TRBV6-5 and J usage is TRBJ2-7; D is undetermined. The germline gives CDR1 MNHEY, CDR2 SVGAGI. The CDR3 runs 16 residues. V dropped 4 bases and J dropped 1 base, with 17 bases sitting between them. The DNA for the CDR3 is TGTGCCAGCAGTTCGGATCTCGGGTCACCTTCCTACGAGCAGTACTTC. It codes for CASSSDLGSPSYEQYF.

This clone was detected a few times. This rearrangement joins TRBV6-5 to TRBJ1-1; tentatively, D is TRBD1 (6 bases). The CDR3 is 14 residues long. Germline lookup yields CDR1 MNHEY and CDR2 SVGAGI. V lost 6 bases to trimming and J lost 3 bases, with 14 bases between them. The CDR3 region is CASRKARGDTEAFF. CDR3 DNA: TGTGCCAGCAGAAAAGCCAGGGGAGACACTGAAGCTTTCTTT.

The chain joins TRBV6-6 to TRBJ2-7; TRBD1 aligns across 10 bases. Trimming removed 5 bases from V and 4 bases from J; junction bases left unmatched: 5. Germline CDR1 reads MNHNY; CDR2 reads SVGAGI (reference sequence). This CDR3 spans 14 amino acids. CDR3 sequence (DNA): TGTGCCAGCAGTCGCCCGGGACAGGGGTACGAGCAGTACTTC. It translates to CASSRPGQGYEQYF.

The chain joins TRBV11-2 to TRBJ2-5, with TRBD2 matching 7 bases. The DNA end favors TRBJ2-7, so the J call may be wrong. CDR3 size: 16 residues. Germline CDR1 is SGHAT and CDR2 is FQNNGV. CDR3 nucleotide sequence: TGTGCCAGCAGCTTCCAGGGAGGGATTAGCTCCTACGAGCAGTACTTC. This gives the protein CASSFQGGISSYEQYF.

V usage is TRBV5-1 and J usage is TRBJ1-4; D is undetermined. Germline V CDR1 and CDR2: SGHRS, YFSETQ. The CDR3 covers 11 residues. V lost 3 bases and J lost 11, with 8 bases in between. DNA for the CDR3: TGCGCCAGCAGCTGGGCGGGGAAACTGTTTTTT. Translation gives CASSWAGKLFF. Full variable domain (missing parts from reference TRBV5-1 and TRBJ1-4): KAGVTQTPRYLIKTRGQQVTLSCSPISGHRSVSWYQQTPGQGLQFLFEYFSETQRNKGNFPGRFSGRQFSNSRSEMNVSTLELGDSALYLCASSWAGKLFFGSGTQLSVL.

This chain connects TRBV7-3 to TRBJ2-7; TRBD2 aligns across 7 bases. The CDR3 totals 15 residues. Germline V gene data show CDR1 as SGHTA and CDR2 as FQGTGA. Losses at the gene ends were 1 base for V and 4 bases for J; bases not matched to a gene: 7. CDR3 loop: CASSLRAGLGYEQYF. As DNA, the CDR3 is TGTGCCAGCAGCTTAAGAGCGGGGCTCGGTTACGAGCAGTACTTC.

This clone was recorded once. This rearrangement joins TRBV27 to TRBJ2-3; the match to TRBD1 covers 10 bases. This CDR3 has 15 amino acids. From germline, CDR1 is MNHEY and CDR2 SMNVEV (reference sequence). Losses at the gene ends were 6 bases for V and 3 bases for J; bases not matched to a gene: 6. The CDR3 spells CASRKGQGGTDTQYF. The DNA of the CDR3 is TGTGCCAGCAGGAAAGGACAGGGGGGGACAGATACGCAGTATTTT.

Here the CDR3 reads CAWSPPGYTIYF. In nucleotides, the CDR3 is TGTGCCTGGAGTCCTCCGGGTTACACCATATATTTT. This rearrangement joins TRBV30 to TRBJ1-3; D gene uncertain. Germline loops: CDR1 GTSNPN, CDR2 SVGIG (reference sequence). The CDR3 totals 12 residues. Trimming shortened V by 2 bases and J by 8 bases, and 10 bases separated the two germline ends.

The sample holds a few counts of this clone. V usage is TRBV2 and J usage is TRBJ2-2; TRBD2 might be the D (6 bases). CDR1 SNHLY and CDR2 FYNNEI come from the germline V gene. With 6 bases removed from V and 4 bases from J, the gap between germline ends came to 12 bases. This CDR3 has 14 amino acids. CDR3 sequence: CASSHGTPTGELFF. The CDR3 bases are TGTGCCAGCAGCCACGGGACTCCCACCGGGGAGCTGTTTTTT.

This clone has a single count. CDR3: CASSLSGASYNEQFF. CDR3 nucleotide sequence: TGTGCCAGCAGTTTAAGCGGGGCCTCCTACAATGAGCAGTTCTTC. The chain links TRBV28 to TRBJ2-1; 7 bases agree with TRBD2. V gave up 2 bases and J gave up 0 bases; unmatched junction bases: 1. The CDR3 length is 15 residues. The germline gives CDR1 MDHEN, CDR2 SYDVKM.

The chain links TRBV4-2 to TRBJ2-4, with D possibly being TRBD1 (6 bases). This CDR3 is 16 amino acids long. Germline loops: CDR1 LGHNA, CDR2 YNFKEQ. V lost 6 bases, J lost 0 bases, and 15 bases lay in between. The CDR3: CASSPRDTVAKNIQYF. CDR3 nucleotides: TGTGCCAGCAGTCCCCGGGACACCGTAGCCAAAAACATTCAGTACTTC.